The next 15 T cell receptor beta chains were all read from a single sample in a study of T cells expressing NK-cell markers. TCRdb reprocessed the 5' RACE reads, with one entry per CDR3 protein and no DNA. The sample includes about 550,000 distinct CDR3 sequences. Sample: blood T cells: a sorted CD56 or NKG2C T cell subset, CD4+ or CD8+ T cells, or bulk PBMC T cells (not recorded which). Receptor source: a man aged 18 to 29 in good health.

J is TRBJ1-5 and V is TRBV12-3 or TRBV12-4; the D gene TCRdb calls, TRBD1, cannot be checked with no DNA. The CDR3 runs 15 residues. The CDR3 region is CASSQIGTDNQPQHF.

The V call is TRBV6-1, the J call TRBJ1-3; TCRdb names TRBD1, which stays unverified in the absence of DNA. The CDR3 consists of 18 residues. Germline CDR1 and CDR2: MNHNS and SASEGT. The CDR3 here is CASSPLKTGSRSGNTIYF.

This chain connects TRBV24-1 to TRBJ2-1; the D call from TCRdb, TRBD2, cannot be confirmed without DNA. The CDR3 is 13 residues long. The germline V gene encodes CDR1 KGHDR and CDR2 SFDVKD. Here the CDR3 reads CATKAGYYNEQFF.

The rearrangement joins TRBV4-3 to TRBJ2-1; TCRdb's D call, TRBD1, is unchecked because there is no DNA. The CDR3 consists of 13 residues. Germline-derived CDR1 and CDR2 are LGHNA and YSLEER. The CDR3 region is CASSRVGRDEQFF.

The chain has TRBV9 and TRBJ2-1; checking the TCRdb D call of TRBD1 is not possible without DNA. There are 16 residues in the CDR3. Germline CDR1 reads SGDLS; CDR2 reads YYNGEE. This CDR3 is CASSVALRGIDNEQFF.

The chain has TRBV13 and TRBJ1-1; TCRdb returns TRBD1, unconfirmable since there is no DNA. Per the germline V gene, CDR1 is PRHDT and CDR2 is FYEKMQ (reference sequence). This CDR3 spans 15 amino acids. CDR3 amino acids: CASSPQGGANTEAFF.

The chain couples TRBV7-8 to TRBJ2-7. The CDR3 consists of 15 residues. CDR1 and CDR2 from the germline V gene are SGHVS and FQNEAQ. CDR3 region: CASSLPGAKYYEQYF.

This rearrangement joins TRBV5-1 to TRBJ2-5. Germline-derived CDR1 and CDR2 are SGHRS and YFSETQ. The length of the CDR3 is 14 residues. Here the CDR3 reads CASSSTVGQETQYF.

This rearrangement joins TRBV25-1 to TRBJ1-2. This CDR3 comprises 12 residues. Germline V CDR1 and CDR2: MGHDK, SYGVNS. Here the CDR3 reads CASSESTDGYTF.

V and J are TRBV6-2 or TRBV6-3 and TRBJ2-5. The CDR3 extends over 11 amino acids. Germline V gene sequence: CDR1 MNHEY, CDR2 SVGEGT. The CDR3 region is CASTREETQYF.

CDR3 loop: CATPRGGNTEAFF. V usage is TRBV6-1 and J usage is TRBJ1-1; TCRdb's D call, TRBD1, is unchecked because there is no DNA. Germline CDR1 is MNHNS and CDR2 is SASEGT. This CDR3 spans 13 amino acids.

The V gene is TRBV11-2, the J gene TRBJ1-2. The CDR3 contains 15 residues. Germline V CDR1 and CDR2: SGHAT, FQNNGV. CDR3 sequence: CASSLNRDGTYGYTF.

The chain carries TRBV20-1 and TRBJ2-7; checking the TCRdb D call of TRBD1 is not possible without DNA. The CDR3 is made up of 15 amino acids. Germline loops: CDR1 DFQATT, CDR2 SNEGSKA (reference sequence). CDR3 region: CSARGPRADPYEQYF.

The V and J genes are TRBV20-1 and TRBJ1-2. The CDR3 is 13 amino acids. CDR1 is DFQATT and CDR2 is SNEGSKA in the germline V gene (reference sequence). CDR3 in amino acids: CSAPDGRSYGYTF.

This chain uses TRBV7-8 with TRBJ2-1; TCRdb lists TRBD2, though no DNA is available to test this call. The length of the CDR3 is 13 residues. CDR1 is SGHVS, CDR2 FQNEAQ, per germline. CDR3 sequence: CASSPGSSGGQFF.